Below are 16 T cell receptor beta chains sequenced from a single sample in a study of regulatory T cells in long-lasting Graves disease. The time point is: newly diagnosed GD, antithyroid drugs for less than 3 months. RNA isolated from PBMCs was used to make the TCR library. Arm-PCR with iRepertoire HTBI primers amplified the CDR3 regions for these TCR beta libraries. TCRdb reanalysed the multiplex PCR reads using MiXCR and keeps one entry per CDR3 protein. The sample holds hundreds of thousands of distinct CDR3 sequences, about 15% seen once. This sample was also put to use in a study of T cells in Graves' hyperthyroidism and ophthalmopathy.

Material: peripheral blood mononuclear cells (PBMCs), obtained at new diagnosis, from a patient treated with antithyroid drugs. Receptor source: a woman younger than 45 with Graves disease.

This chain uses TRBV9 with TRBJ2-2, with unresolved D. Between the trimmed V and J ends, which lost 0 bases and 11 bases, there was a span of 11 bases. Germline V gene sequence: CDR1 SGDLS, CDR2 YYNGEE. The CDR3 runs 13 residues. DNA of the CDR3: TGTGCCAGCAGCGTAGTGCCAGCTCACGAGCTGTTTTTT. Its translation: CASSVVPAHELFF.

The CDR3 protein is CASSPRLVGNTIYF. As DNA, the CDR3 is TGTGCCAGCTCACCACGGCTGGTCGGAAACACCATATATTTT. V and J are TRBV18 and TRBJ1-3; no reliable D call. Germline lookup yields CDR1 KGHSH and CDR2 LQKENI. CDR3 size: 14 residues. V lost 1 base to trimming and J lost 4 bases, with 8 bases between them.

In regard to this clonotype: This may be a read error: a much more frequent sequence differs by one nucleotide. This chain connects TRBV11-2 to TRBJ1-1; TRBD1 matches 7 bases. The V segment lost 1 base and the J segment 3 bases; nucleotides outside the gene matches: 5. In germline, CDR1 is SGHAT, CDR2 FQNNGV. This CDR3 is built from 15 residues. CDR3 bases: TGTGCCAGCAGCTTAGCGAGGGGGCGGCACACTGAAGCTTTCTTT. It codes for CASSLARGRHTEAFF.

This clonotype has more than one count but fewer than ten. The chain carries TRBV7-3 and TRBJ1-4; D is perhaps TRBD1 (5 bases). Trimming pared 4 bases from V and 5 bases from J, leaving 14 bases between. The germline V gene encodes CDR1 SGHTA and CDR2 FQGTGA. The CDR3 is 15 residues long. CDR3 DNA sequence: TGTGCCAGCAGCTCCCATTGGGGCCCAAATGAAAAACTGTTTTTT. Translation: CASSSHWGPNEKLFF.

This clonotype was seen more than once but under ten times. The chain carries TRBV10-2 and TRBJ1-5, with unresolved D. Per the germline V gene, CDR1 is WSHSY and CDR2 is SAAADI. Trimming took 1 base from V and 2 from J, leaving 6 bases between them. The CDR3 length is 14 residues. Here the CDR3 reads CASSEFERNQPQHF. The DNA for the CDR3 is TGCGCCAGCAGTGAGTTCGAGCGCAATCAGCCCCAGCATTTT.

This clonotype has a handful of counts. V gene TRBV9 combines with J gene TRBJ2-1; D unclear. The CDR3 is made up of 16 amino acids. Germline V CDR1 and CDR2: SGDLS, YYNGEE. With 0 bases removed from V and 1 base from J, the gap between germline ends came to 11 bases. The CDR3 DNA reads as TGTGCCAGCAGCGTAGAAGGCGGTATATCCTACAATGAGCAGTTCTTC. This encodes CASSVEGGISYNEQFF.

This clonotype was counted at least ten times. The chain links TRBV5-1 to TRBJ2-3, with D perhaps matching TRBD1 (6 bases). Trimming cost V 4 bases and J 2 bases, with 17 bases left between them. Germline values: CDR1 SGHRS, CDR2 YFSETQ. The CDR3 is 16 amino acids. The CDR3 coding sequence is TGCGCCAGCAGCCTGGGATTTGGACAGAACACAGATACGCAGTATTTT. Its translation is CASSLGFGQNTDTQYF.

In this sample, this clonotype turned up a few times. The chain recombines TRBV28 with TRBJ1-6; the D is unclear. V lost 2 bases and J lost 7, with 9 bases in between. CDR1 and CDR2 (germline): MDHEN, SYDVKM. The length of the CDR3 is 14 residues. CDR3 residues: CASSLRAGNSPLHF. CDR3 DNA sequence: TGTGCCAGCAGTTTACGAGCGGGGAATTCACCCCTCCACTTT.

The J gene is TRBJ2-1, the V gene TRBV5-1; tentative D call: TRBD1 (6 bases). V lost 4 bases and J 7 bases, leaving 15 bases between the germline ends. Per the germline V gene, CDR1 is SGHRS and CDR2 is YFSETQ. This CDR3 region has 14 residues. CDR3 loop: CASSPANRANEQFF. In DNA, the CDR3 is TGCGCCAGCAGCCCCGCCAACAGGGCAAATGAGCAGTTCTTC.

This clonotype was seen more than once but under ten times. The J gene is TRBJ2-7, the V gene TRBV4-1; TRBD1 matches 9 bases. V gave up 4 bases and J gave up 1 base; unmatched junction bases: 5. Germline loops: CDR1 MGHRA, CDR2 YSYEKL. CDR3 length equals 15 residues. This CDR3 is CASSPKGQGSYEQYF. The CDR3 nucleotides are TGCGCCAGCAGCCCGAAGGGACAGGGTTCCTACGAGCAGTACTTC.

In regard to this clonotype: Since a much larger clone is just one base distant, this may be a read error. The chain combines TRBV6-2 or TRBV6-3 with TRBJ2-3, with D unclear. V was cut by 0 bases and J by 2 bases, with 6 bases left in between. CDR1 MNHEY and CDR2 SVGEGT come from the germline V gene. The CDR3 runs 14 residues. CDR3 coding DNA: TGTGCCAGCAGTTACTCGGGGTTCACAGATACGCAGTATTTT. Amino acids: CASSYSGFTDTQYF.

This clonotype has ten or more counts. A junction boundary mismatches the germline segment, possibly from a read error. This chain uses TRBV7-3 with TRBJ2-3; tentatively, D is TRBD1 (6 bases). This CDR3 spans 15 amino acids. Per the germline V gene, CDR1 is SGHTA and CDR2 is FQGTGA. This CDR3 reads CTSSFRGHVTDTQYF. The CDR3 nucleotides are TGTACCAGCAGCTTCAGGGGCCATGTCACAGATACGCAGTATTTT.

CDR3 DNA: TGTGCCAGTAGCCCCTCCGGACAGAGCTCCTACGAGCAGTACTTC. Translating it yields CASSPSGQSSYEQYF. V is TRBV19 and J is TRBJ2-7, with a tentative D call TRBD1 (6 bases). This CDR3 has 15 amino acids. V lost 6 bases, J lost 0 bases, and 15 bases lay in between. Looked up from germline, CDR1 is LNHDA and CDR2 is SQIVND (reference sequence).

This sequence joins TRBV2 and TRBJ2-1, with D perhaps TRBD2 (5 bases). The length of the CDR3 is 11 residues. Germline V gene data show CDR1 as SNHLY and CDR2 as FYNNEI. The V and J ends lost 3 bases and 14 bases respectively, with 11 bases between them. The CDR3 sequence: CASSEVGKEFF. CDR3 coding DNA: TGTGCCAGCAGTGAGGTCGGGAAAGAGTTCTTC.

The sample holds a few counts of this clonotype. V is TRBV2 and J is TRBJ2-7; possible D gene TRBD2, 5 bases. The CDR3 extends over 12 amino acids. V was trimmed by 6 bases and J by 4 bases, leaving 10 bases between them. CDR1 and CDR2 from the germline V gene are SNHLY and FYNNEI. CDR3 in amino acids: CASSMDSYEQYF. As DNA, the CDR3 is TGTGCCAGCAGCATGGACTCTTACGAGCAGTACTTC.

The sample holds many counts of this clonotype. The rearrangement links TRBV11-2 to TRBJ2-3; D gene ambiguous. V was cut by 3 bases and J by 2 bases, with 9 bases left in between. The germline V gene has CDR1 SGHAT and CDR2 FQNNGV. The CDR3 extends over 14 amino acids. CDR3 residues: CASSLAEFTDTQYF. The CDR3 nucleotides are TGTGCCAGCAGCTTGGCTGAGTTCACAGATACGCAGTATTTT.